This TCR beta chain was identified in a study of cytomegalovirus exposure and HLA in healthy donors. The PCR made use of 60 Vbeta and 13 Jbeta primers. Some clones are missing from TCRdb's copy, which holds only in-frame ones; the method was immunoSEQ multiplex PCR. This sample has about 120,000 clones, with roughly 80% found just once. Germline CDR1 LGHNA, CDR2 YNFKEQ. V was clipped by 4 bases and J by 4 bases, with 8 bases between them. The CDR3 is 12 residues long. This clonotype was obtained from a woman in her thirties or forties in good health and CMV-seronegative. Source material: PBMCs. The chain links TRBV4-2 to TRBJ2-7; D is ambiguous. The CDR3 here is CASSLVGYEQYF. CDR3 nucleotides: TGTGCCAGCAGCCTCGTCGGGTACGAGCAGTACTTC.